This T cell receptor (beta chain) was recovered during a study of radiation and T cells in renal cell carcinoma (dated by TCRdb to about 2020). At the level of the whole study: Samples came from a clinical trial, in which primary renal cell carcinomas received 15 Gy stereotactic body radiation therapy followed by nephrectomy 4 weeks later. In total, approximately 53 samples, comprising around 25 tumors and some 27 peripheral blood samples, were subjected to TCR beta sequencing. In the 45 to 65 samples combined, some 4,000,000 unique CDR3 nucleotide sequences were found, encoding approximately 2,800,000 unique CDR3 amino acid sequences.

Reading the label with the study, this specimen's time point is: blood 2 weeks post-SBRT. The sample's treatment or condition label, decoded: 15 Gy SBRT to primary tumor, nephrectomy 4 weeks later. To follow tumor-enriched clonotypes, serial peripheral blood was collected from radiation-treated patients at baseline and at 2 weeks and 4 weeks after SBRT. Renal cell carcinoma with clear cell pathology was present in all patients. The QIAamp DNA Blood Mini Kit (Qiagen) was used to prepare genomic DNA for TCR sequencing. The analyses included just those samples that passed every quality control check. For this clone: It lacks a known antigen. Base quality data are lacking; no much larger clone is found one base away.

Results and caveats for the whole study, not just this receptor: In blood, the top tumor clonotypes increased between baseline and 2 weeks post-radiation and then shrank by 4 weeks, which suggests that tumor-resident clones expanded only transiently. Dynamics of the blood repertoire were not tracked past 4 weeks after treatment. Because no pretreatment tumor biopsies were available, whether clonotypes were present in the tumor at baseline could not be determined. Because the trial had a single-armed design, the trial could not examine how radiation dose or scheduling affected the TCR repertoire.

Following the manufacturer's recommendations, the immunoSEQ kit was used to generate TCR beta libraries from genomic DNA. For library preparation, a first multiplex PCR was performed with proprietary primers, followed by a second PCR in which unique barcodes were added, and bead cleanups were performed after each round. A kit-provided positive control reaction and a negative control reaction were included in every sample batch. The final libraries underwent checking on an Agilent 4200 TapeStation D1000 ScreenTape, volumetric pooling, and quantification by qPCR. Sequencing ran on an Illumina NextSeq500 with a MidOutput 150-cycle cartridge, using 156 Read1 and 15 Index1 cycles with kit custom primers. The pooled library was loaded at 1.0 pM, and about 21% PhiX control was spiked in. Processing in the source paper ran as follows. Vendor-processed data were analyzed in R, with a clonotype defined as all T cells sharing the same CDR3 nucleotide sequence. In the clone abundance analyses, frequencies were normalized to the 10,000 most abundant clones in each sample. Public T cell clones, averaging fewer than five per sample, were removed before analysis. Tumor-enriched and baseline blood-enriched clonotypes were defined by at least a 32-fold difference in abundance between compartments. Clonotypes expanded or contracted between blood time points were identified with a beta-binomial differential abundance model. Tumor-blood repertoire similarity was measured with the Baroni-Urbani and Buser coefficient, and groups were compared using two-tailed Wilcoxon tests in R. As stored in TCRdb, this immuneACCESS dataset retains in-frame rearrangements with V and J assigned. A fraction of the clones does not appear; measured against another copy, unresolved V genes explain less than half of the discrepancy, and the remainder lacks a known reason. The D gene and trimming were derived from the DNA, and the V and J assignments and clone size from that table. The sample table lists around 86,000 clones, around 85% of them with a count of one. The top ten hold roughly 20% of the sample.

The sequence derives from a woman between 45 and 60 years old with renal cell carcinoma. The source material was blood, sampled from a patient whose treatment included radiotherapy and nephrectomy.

The CDR3 sequence is CATSRPGITSGANVLTF. The nucleotide sequence reads TGTGCCACCAGCCGGCCAGGGATCACATCTGGGGCCAACGTCCTGACTTTC. The V and J genes are TRBV15 and TRBJ2-6, with a weak D call of TRBD1 (5 bases match). The junction shows trimming of 5 bases on V and 1 base on J, plus 15 bases between the germline ends. The CDR3 runs 17 amino acids, cysteine and phenylalanine included. Only the CDR3 part of the read is kept: 51 bases, read in frame from the first base. From a lookup of the germline V gene (reference sequence), CDR1 and CDR2 are LNHNV and YYDKDF.